The clone carrying this TCR beta chain showed up just once. These data are taken from a study of blood T cell repertoires in COVID-19. The method was immunoSEQ multiplex PCR; TCRdb's version includes in-frame clones alone and lacks a portion of them. Found here are 200,000 to 250,000 clones, 70% to 90% of them singletons; the top ten hold around 1%. Germline-derived CDR1 and CDR2 are LNHDA and SQIVND (reference sequence). Deletions cut 7 bases from V and 10 bases from J, with 16 bases between. The CDR3 runs to 12 residues. The sequenced material came from peripheral blood. The rearrangement links TRBV19 to TRBJ1-1; D may be TRBD1 (5 bases). This sequence originates from a man between 35 and 55 years old with acute or convalescent COVID-19. The CDR3 spells CASITGGMGAFF. The CDR3 bases are TGTGCCAGTATCACCGGGGGGATGGGAGCTTTCTTT.